A single sample is the source of the 29 T cell receptor beta chains below, sequenced in a study of blood T cell repertoires in COVID-19. Sequencing used immunoSEQ multiplex PCR; TCRdb keeps in-frame clones, though not all of them. The sample contains 150,000 to 200,000 clones, 80% of which appear only once. The sequenced material came from PBMCs or T cells enriched from blood (not recorded which). These receptors all come from a man aged 55 to 70 who had been exposed to COVID-19.

The chain joins TRBV7-6 to TRBJ2-3, with D hard to call. The CDR3 is 12 residues long. V was pared by 1 base and J by 5 bases, with 4 bases between. Germline CDR1 SGHVS, CDR2 FNYEAQ. The CDR3 sequence is CASSLDQDTQYF. CDR3 DNA sequence: TGTGCCAGCAGCTTAGATCAAGATACGCAGTATTTT.

The CDR3 DNA reads TGTGCCAGCCGCACCGAACTAGCGGACGAGCAGTACTTC. Amino acids: CASRTELADEQYF. The chain uses TRBV6-5 and TRBJ2-7, with 8 bases lining up with TRBD2. Germline V CDR1 and CDR2: MNHEY, SVGAGI. The CDR3 has 13 residues. J was trimmed by 5 bases and V by 8 bases; bases with no gene match: 8.

This clone has just a few counts. The CDR3 bases are TGTGCCAGCAGCTCACCGGGACAGGAGGGCGTTTGGTACTTC. Residues: CASSSPGQEGVWYF. This chain connects TRBV11-1 to TRBJ2-7; TRBD1 matches 8 bases. Germline trimming cut 4 bases from V and 12 bases from J; bases unmatched to any gene: 14. CDR1 and CDR2 from the germline V gene are SGHAT and FQDESV (reference sequence). The CDR3 has 14 amino acids.

This chain connects TRBV18 to TRBJ1-5; 7 bases align to TRBD1. This CDR3 comprises 15 residues. CDR1 is KGHSH, CDR2 LQKENI, per germline. With 4 bases clipped from V and 6 bases from J, the junction kept 9 bases outside the gene matches. The CDR3 coding sequence is TGTGCCAGCTCACTACAGGGGTTTGACGGTCAGCCCCAGCATTTT. This translates into CASSLQGFDGQPQHF.

The V gene is TRBV27, the J gene TRBJ2-5, with 11 bases fitting TRBD2. The germline V gene encodes CDR1 MNHEY and CDR2 SMNVEV (reference sequence). This CDR3 is 18 amino acids long. V trimming: 0 bases; J trimming: 4 bases; junction bases outside the gene matches: 10. The CDR3, as DNA: TGTGCCAGCAGTTTATCCACGGGGGGACTAGCGGATAGAGAGACCCAGTACTTC. Its translation is CASSLSTGGLADRETQYF.

This rearrangement joins TRBV27 to TRBJ2-7, with D unclear. Germline V gene data show CDR1 as MNHEY and CDR2 as SMNVEV (reference sequence). Trimming stripped 7 bases from V and 0 bases from J, with 10 bases between. This CDR3 contains 13 residues. The chain's CDR3 is CASMTLSSYEQYF. CDR3 nucleotide sequence: TGTGCCAGCATGACACTGAGCTCCTACGAGCAGTACTTC.

This clone turned up a few times. The DNA for the CDR3 is TGTGCCAGTAGTACCCCGGGACAGGGGTTAGAGACCCAGTACTTC. This codes for CASSTPGQGLETQYF. The genes are TRBV19 and TRBJ2-5; 10 bases are a match to TRBD1. Trimming removed 4 bases from V and 4 bases from J; junction bases left unmatched: 6. The germline gives CDR1 LNHDA, CDR2 SQIVND (reference sequence). The CDR3 consists of 15 residues.

The chain employs TRBV19 and TRBJ2-7; D uncertain. The CDR3 loop spans 15 amino acids. Germline CDR1 is LNHDA and CDR2 is SQIVND (reference sequence). The V gene lost 5 bases and the J gene lost 2 bases, with 16 bases spanning the gap. For the CDR3, the DNA is TGTGCCAGTAGTGCCAGACACCGACAACCCTACGAGCAGTACTTC. It is translated as CASSARHRQPYEQYF.

The chain is built from TRBV19 and TRBJ1-4; unclear D gene. Per the germline V gene, CDR1 is LNHDA and CDR2 is SQIVND (reference sequence). The CDR3 extends over 14 amino acids. Trimming cost V 5 bases and J 8 bases, with 15 bases left between them. CDR3 bases: TGTGCCAGTAGTCACGCCGGGGTTGGCGAAAAACTGTTTTTT. It translates to CASSHAGVGEKLFF.

The rearrangement links TRBV29-1 to TRBJ2-7, with D perhaps matching TRBD1 (6 bases). CDR1 is SQVTM and CDR2 is ANQGSEA in the germline V gene. The CDR3 runs 12 residues. The V and J ends lost 2 bases and 3 bases respectively, with 8 bases between them. CDR3 in DNA: TGCAGCGTTGAAAAAGGGGGCTACGAGCAGTACTTC. The encoded protein is CSVEKGGYEQYF.

This clone showed up just once. The genes are TRBV7-2 and TRBJ2-3; 13 positions agree with TRBD2. The CDR3 contains 16 residues. J was trimmed by 7 bases and V by 4 bases; bases with no gene match: 8. Germline values: CDR1 SGHTA, CDR2 FQGNSA. Here the CDR3 reads CASSSGLAGPGYTQYF. The CDR3 DNA sequence: TGTGCCAGCAGCTCGGGACTAGCGGGACCTGGGTATACGCAGTATTTT.

The J gene is TRBJ2-3, the V gene TRBV5-4; 8 nucleotides agree with TRBD2. With V trimmed by 4 bases and J by 5 bases, 12 bases remained unmatched. The germline V gene encodes CDR1 SGHNT and CDR2 YYREEE (reference sequence). The CDR3 loop spans 16 amino acids. The CDR3 reads CASSPAALAVGDTQYF. CDR3 bases: TGTGCCAGCAGCCCAGCTGCACTAGCGGTTGGAGATACGCAGTATTTT.

The genes are TRBV13 and TRBJ1-1; 7 bases are shared with TRBD1. Looked up from germline, CDR1 is PRHDT and CDR2 is FYEKMQ (reference sequence). The V and J ends lost 5 bases and 10 bases, in that order; junction bases with no gene match: 13. The CDR3 runs 14 residues. The CDR3 reads CASSTTGTISGAFF. The DNA of the CDR3 is TGTGCCAGCAGCACGACAGGGACCATTAGTGGAGCTTTCTTT.

The chain links TRBV11-3 to TRBJ1-1; D may be TRBD1 (5 bases). Germline lookup yields CDR1 SGHNT and CDR2 YENEEA. V dropped 6 bases and J dropped 1 base, with 15 bases sitting between them. The CDR3 runs 15 residues. The CDR3 protein is CASRGQGAGNTEAFF. The DNA for the CDR3 is TGTGCCAGCAGGGGTCAGGGAGCGGGGAACACTGAAGCTTTCTTT.

This chain joins TRBV4-2 and TRBJ2-1, with 7 positions matching TRBD2. The CDR3 totals 15 residues. Looked up from germline, CDR1 is LGHNA and CDR2 is YNFKEQ. J was trimmed by 7 bases and V by 0 bases; bases with no gene match: 6. This CDR3 is CASSQDLRGGNEQFF. CDR3 nucleotides: TGTGCCAGCAGCCAAGATCTTCGCGGGGGAAATGAGCAGTTCTTC.

The chain recombines TRBV30 with TRBJ2-7, with 11 positions matching TRBD2. Germline V gene data show CDR1 as GTSNPN and CDR2 as SVGIG (reference sequence). The CDR3 runs to 12 residues. Losses at the gene ends were 8 bases for V and 4 bases for J; bases not matched to a gene: 4. This CDR3 reads CALTSGSYEQYF. The CDR3 coding sequence is TGTGCCCTCACTAGCGGGAGTTACGAGCAGTACTTC.

V usage is TRBV7-3 and J usage is TRBJ2-7; 8 nucleotides agree with TRBD1. V was pared by 5 bases and J by 0 bases, with 6 bases of the junction left unmatched. Germline V gives CDR1 SGHTA, CDR2 FQGTGA. This CDR3 comprises 15 residues. CDR3 loop: CASSRGQEPSYEQYF. The DNA for the CDR3 is TGTGCCAGCAGCCGGGGACAGGAACCCTCCTACGAGCAGTACTTC.

The V gene is TRBV5-1, the J gene TRBJ2-6; TRBD2 matches at 7 bases. With 7 bases clipped from V and 4 bases from J, the junction kept 11 bases outside the gene matches. The CDR3 totals 16 residues. Germline CDR1 reads SGHRS; CDR2 reads YFSETQ. CDR3 in DNA: TGCGCCAGCCATGTCGGCGGGAGCTCAGGGGCCAACGTCCTGACTTTC. Its translation is CASHVGGSSGANVLTF.

The chain has TRBV3-1 (or the pseudogene TRBV3-2) and TRBJ2-7, with 10 bases matching TRBD2. The CDR3 is 14 residues long. Germline CDR1 LGHDT, CDR2 YNNKEL (reference sequence). V lost 1 base, J lost 3 bases, and 0 bases stayed unmatched. The CDR3 is CASSQGLAGYEQYF. Here the CDR3 DNA reads TGTGCCAGCAGCCAAGGACTAGCGGGCTACGAGCAGTACTTC.

The chain links TRBV6-5 to TRBJ2-2; D is ambiguous. In germline, CDR1 is MNHEY, CDR2 SVGAGI. CDR3 length: 15 amino acids. The V end was cut by 6 bases, the J end by 1 base, with 12 bases between. In DNA, the CDR3 is TGTGCCAGCAGGTCAACCAGACTGAACACCGGGGAGCTGTTTTTT. Its protein is CASRSTRLNTGELFF.

At least ten counts were recorded for this clone. The chain employs TRBV7-2 and TRBJ2-1; 7 bases fit TRBD2. Germline-derived CDR1 and CDR2 are SGHTA and FQGNSA. Trimming removed 3 bases from V and 6 bases from J; junction bases left unmatched: 5. The CDR3 has 14 residues. The CDR3 nucleotides read TGTGCCAGCAGCTTGGGCGGGACTACCAATGAGCAGTTCTTC. Translated, it gives CASSLGGTTNEQFF.

Regarding this clone: Other DNA sequences within the sample encode an identical CDR3. The chain is built from TRBV5-1 and TRBJ2-5; possible D gene TRBD2, 6 bases. The CDR3 is 14 residues long. CDR1 is SGHRS, CDR2 YFSETQ, per germline. V was clipped by 0 bases and J by 5 bases, with 11 bases between them. The CDR3 DNA follows: TGCGCCAGCAGCTTGGCCGGAGGAGGGGAGACCCAGTACTTC. The encoded protein is CASSLAGGGETQYF.

The rearrangement uses TRBV27 and TRBJ1-6; TRBD1 might be the D (5 bases). Trimming took 2 bases from V and 7 from J, leaving 9 bases between them. The germline CDR1 and CDR2 sequences are MNHEY and SMNVEV (reference sequence). The CDR3 extends over 14 amino acids. CDR3 DNA sequence: TGTGCCAGCAGTTTACGGGGGAGAAATTCACCCCTCCACTTT. This translates into CASSLRGRNSPLHF.

V usage is TRBV28 and J usage is TRBJ1-2; unclear D gene. The germline V gene encodes CDR1 MDHEN and CDR2 SYDVKM. V lost 2 bases and J lost 6, with 16 bases in between. The CDR3 contains 15 residues. CDR3 residues: CASSLTAHNQNGYTF. The DNA of the CDR3 is TGTGCCAGCAGTTTAACCGCCCACAATCAGAATGGCTACACCTTC.

The J gene is TRBJ2-1, the V gene TRBV29-1; the D gene is possibly TRBD1 (5 bases). Germline-derived CDR1 and CDR2 are SQVTM and ANQGSEA. The CDR3 consists of 14 residues. V dropped 4 bases and J dropped 2 bases, with 12 bases sitting between them. CDR3: CSVVATAPYNEQFF. Here the CDR3 DNA reads TGCAGCGTTGTCGCGACAGCCCCCTACAATGAGCAGTTCTTC.

This clone turned up a few times. The rearrangement uses TRBV4-3 and TRBJ1-1, with D hard to call. The V end was cut by 3 bases, the J end by 0 bases, with 5 bases between. CDR1 LGHNA and CDR2 YSLEER come from the germline V gene. The CDR3 is 13 residues long. This CDR3 reads CASSQQMNTEAFF. CDR3 nucleotides: TGCGCCAGCAGCCAGCAGATGAACACTGAAGCTTTCTTT.

This rearrangement joins TRBV25-1 to TRBJ1-1; tentative D call: TRBD1 (5 bases). Germline CDR1 MGHDK, CDR2 SYGVNS. This CDR3 comprises 14 residues. V lost 2 bases, J lost 5 bases, and 12 bases lay in between. The CDR3 spells CASSELGRGTEAFF. In nucleotides, the CDR3 is TGTGCCAGCAGTGAACTGGGCCGGGGGACTGAAGCTTTCTTT.

Many counts were recorded for this clone. The chain uses TRBV5-6 and TRBJ1-2; maybe TRBD1 (5 bases). Germline assignment: CDR1 SGHDT and CDR2 YYEEEE. Trimming took 4 bases from V and 4 from J, leaving 23 bases between them. This CDR3 spans 17 amino acids. CDR3 in DNA: TGTGCCAGCAGCCCCGCGAATCGAGGACAACTCTCCTATGGCTACACCTTC. Protein product: CASSPANRGQLSYGYTF.

This chain joins TRBV5-1 and TRBJ1-2; weak D call: TRBD1 (6 bases). The germline V gene encodes CDR1 SGHRS and CDR2 YFSETQ. V lost 3 bases and J 10 bases, leaving 19 bases between the germline ends. There are 14 residues in the CDR3. The DNA of the CDR3 is TGCGCCAGCAGCTCCACCACAGGGCGGCGGGCCTACACCTTC. Amino acid sequence: CASSSTTGRRAYTF.